Below, one T cell receptor (beta chain) is given with its context. Its antigen remains unknown. The sample belongs to a study of shared clonotypes between healthy human individuals. Study-level findings and limits: Genetic and exposure-history diversity was limited by the few donors. Clonotypes that were shared across a handful of donors made up approximately 5% of naive CD4 clonotypes.

The method was immunoSEQ multiplex PCR; TCRdb's version includes in-frame clones alone and lacks a portion of them. Among 85,000 to 100,000 clones listed, around two thirds were seen once. CDR3 length: 15 amino acids. Germline-derived CDR1 and CDR2 are MGHRA and YSYEKL. Trimming took off 1 base at V and 2 bases at J, with 10 bases between the two ends. This chain links TRBV4-1 with TRBJ2-3; D possibly corresponds to TRBD2 (6 bases). What was sequenced was memory CD8+ T cells sorted from blood. The subset was: CD45RO+ cells pooled with CCR7-negative TemRA cells. The TCR originated in a man younger than 45 in good health. The CDR3 loop is CASSQVGGDTDTQYF. CDR3 coding DNA: TGCGCCAGCAGCCAAGTCGGAGGGGACACAGATACGCAGTATTTT.